The TCR beta chain described here comes from a study of graft-versus-host responses after intestinal transplantation. Germline V gene lookup returns CDR1 SSHAT and CDR2 FNYEAQ (reference sequence). The CDR3 runs to 15 residues. General study results and limits: Patients with graft-donor T cell macrochimerism had high graft-versus-host to host-versus-graft clonal ratios in allografts.

The method was immunoSEQ multiplex PCR; TCRdb's version includes in-frame clones alone and lacks a portion of them. Here the sample spans roughly 25,000 clones, 83% being singletons. Concerning this clone: Its target is unknown. One end of the junction fails to match germline, which may point to a read error.

V gene TRBV7-7 combines with J gene TRBJ2-1; unclear D gene. The input for sequencing was PBMCs, taken approximately four weeks after intestinal transplant. The clonotype comes from a human patient who received an intestinal transplant, so some T cells may come from the graft donor. The chain's CDR3 is CASSLFPGYYNEQFF. The CDR3 DNA reads TGTGCTAGCAGCTTATTTCCGGGCTACTACAATGAGCAGTTCTTC.